Listed below are T cell receptor beta chains from one sample, sequenced in a study of blood T cells in healthy people across ages. MiXCR, run by TCRdb on the 5' RACE reads, gives a single entry per CDR3 protein. The sample carries about 800,000 distinct CDR3 sequences, around 25% recorded once. The same sample was also used in a study of T cells of mothers and their children.

Source material: blood. The receptors originated from a boy aged 5-17 years in good health. Each CDR3 is given with its conserved first and last residue. The order of the fields is J gene, V gene, CDR3 protein.

J: -; V: TRBV4-1; CDR3: CASSHRTERYEQYF
J: TRBJ2-7; V: TRBV29-1; CDR3: CSVARYGDYEQYF
J: TRBJ2-4; V: TRBV18; CDR3: CASSPGQGLAKNIQYF
J: TRBJ2-1; V: TRBV4-2; CDR3: CASVGLAGDNEQFF
J: TRBJ2-5; V: TRBV10-3; CDR3: CAISESGTSGEAQYF
J: TRBJ2-7; V: TRBV27; CDR3: CASSQRTGGIYEQYF
J: TRBJ2-7; V: TRBV4-1; CDR3: CASSLLTGTAYEQYF
J: TRBJ2-7; V: TRBV4-3; CDR3: CASSQEGGGDEQYF
J: TRBJ2-1; V: TRBV7-2; CDR3: CASSQDGRNNEQFF
J: -; V: TRBV5-1; CDR3: CASSHLGYGGDEQFF
J: TRBJ2-7; V: TRBV20-1; CDR3: CSGLGAGTSDEQYF
J: TRBJ2-2; V: TRBV2; CDR3: CASSQTTSTGGELFF
J: TRBJ1-1; V: TRBV11-2; CDR3: CASSLDHRVRTEAFF
J: TRBJ2-3; V: TRBV5-1; CDR3: CASSLASVFTDTQYF
J: TRBJ2-7; V: TRBV28; CDR3: CASSLIRGSSYEQYF
J: TRBJ2-5; V: TRBV6-2/TRBV6-3; CDR3: CASSYSVEGTQYF
J: TRBJ2-7; V: TRBV15; CDR3: CATSRVPKHKNTYEQYF
J: TRBJ1-1; V: TRBV27; CDR3: CASSFGQGATEAFF
J: TRBJ2-1; V: TRBV11-2; CDR3: CASSLVGGRVDEQFF
J: TRBJ2-3; V: TRBV12-5; CDR3: CARGPRDTTSTDTQYF
J: TRBJ2-3; V: TRBV25-1; CDR3: CASSLPSTGEVDTQYF
J: TRBJ2-3; V: TRBV27; CDR3: CASSGWGTDTQYF
J: TRBJ1-4; V: TRBV15; CDR3: CATSSTGTGIGKLFF
J: TRBJ2-7; V: TRBV19; CDR3: CASSIGQGGYEQYF
J: TRBJ2-1; V: TRBV7-9; CDR3: CASSLRTSWDEQFF
J: TRBJ2-3; V: TRBV3-1; CDR3: CASSLRLAGAVDTQYF
J: TRBJ2-7; V: TRBV13; CDR3: CASSLTQTSGSEQYF
J: TRBJ1-2; V: TRBV30; CDR3: CAWSRRARDRGNYGYTF
J: TRBJ2-3; V: TRBV7-9; CDR3: CASSPTPGTSTGTQYF
J: TRBJ1-2; V: TRBV7-9; CDR3: CASSLGDTNYGYTF
J: TRBJ2-6; V: TRBV6-2/TRBV6-3; CDR3: CASGAGANVLTF